This T cell receptor beta chain is drawn from a study of patients and donors after allogeneic stem cell transplantation. This clonotype occurred many times. A single record per CDR3 protein comes from TCRdb applying MiXCR to the RT-PCR reads. This table has 400,000 to 450,000 distinct CDR3 sequences, 15% to 20% appearing once. This CDR3 is 13 amino acids long. The V end lost 6 bases, the J end lost 7 bases, and 16 bases lay between the germline ends. The germline gives CDR1 DFQATT, CDR2 SNEGSKA (reference sequence). This rearrangement joins TRBV20-1 to TRBJ2-1; D perhaps matches TRBD1 (5 bases). The receptor comes from a human donor who was either an allogeneic HSCT recipient or a stem cell or donor lymphocyte infusion donor (not recorded which). It is not recorded whose cells these are; they may come from a transplant donor. The specimen was blood, either unsorted or a sorted T cell fraction (not recorded which). For the CDR3, the DNA is TGCAGTGCCCAGGGCGGAATCGGGAATGAGCAGTTCTTC. Translating it yields CSAQGGIGNEQFF.